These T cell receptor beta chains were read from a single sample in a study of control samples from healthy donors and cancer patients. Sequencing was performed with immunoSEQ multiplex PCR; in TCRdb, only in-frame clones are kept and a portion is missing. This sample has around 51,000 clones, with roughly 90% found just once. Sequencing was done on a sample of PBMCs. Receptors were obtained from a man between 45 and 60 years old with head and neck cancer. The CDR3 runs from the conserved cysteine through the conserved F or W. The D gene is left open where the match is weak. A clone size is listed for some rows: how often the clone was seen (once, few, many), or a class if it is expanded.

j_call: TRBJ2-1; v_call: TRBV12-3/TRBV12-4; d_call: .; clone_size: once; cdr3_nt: TGTGCCAGCAGTTTGTACGGGGGAAATGAGCAGTTCTTC; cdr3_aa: CASSLYGGNEQFF
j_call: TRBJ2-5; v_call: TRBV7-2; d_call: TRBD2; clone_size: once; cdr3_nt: TGTGCCAGCAGCTTAGCGAGCGGGGGGGCCGTGGAGACCCAGTACTTC; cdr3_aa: CASSLASGGAVETQYF
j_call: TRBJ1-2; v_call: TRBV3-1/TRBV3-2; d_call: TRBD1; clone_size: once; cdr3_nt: TGTGCCAGCAGCCACCTACACTCAGGGGGCCCCGGGGCAGCAAACTATGGCTACACCTTC; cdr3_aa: CASSHLHSGGPGAANYGYTF
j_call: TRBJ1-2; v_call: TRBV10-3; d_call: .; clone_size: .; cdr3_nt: TGTGCCACCCGACAGCGCGACTATGGCTACACCTTC; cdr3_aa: CATRQRDYGYTF
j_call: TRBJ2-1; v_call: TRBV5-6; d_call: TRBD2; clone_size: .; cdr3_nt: TGTGCCAGCAGCCAAACTTACTGGGGAGGGGCTGAGCAGTTCTTC; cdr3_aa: CASSQTYWGGAEQFF
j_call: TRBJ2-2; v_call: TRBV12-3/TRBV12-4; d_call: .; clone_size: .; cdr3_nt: TGTGCCAGCAGTTTATCCCTGCCCGGGGAGCTGTTTTTT; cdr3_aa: CASSLSLPGELFF
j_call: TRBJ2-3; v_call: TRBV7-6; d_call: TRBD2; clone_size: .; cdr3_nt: TGTGCCAGCAGCACAGAGCGGGGGGGCAGGACAGATACGCAGTATTTT; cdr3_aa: CASSTERGGRTDTQYF
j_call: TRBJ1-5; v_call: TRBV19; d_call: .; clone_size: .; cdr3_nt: TGTGCCAGTAGTTGGGACCGAATGAATCAGCCCCAGCATTTT; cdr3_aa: CASSWDRMNQPQHF
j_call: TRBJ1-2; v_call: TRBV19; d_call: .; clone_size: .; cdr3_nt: TGTGCCAGTAACACTCCCGGGGGAGTCTATGGCTACACCTTC; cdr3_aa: CASNTPGGVYGYTF
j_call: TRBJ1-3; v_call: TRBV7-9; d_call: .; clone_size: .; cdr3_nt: TGTGCCAGCAGCCGACGGGGATCTGGAAACACCATATATTTT; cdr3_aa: CASSRRGSGNTIYF
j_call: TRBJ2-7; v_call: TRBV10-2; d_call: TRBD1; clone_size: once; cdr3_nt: TGCGCCGTAGGCGGACAGGGGGCCTACGAGCAGTACTTC; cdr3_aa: CAVGGQGAYEQYF
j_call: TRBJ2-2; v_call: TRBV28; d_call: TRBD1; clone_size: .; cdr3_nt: TGTGCCAGCAGATTCGCCGGGACAGAGAACACCGGGGAGCTGTTTTTT; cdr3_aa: CASRFAGTENTGELFF
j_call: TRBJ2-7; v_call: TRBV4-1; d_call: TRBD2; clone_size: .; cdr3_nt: TGCGCCAGCAGCCGGGGACTAGCGGGAGGCGTCGACGAGCAGTACTTC; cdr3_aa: CASSRGLAGGVDEQYF
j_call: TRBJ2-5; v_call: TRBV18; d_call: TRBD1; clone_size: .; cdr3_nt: TGTGCCAGCTCACTCATGACAGGGACCTTACAAGAGACCCAGTACTTC; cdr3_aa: CASSLMTGTLQETQYF
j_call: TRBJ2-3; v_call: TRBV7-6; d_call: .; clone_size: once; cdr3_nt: TGTGCCAGCAGCTTAGGGGGGTACGGGACAGATACGCAGTATTTT; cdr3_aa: CASSLGGYGTDTQYF
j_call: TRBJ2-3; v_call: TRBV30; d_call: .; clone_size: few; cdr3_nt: TGTGCCTGGAAAACTAGGGAAGATACGCAGTATTTT; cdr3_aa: CAWKTREDTQYF
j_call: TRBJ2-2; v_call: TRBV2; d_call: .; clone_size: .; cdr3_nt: TGTGCCAGCAGTGAACTCGCAGGGTCGAACACCGGGGAGCTGTTTTTT; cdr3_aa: CASSELAGSNTGELFF
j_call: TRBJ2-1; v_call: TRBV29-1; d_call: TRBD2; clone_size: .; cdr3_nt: TGCAGCGTTAAAACCCTTAGCGGGAGGTTGAAAGGGGATGAGCAGTTCTTC; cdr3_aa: CSVKTLSGRLKGDEQFF
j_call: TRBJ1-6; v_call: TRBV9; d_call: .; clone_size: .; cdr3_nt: TGTGCCAGCAGCGCAGACGAGGGCCCGGGTTCCTATAATTCACCCCTCCACTTT; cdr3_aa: CASSADEGPGSYNSPLHF
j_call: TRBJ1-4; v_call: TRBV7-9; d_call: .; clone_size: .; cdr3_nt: TGTGCCAGCAGTAATAATGAAAAACTGTTTTTT; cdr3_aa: CASSNNEKLFF
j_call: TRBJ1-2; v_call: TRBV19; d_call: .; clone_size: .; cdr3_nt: TGTGCCAGTAGCTACCCCGACGGAGCGACTAACTATGGCTACACCTTC; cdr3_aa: CASSYPDGATNYGYTF
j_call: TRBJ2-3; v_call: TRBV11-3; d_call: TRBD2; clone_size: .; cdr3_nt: TGTGCCAGCAGCGACTACCTAGCGGGAGGGTCAGATACGCAGTATTTT; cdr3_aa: CASSDYLAGGSDTQYF
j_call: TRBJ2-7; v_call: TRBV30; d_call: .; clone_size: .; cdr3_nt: TGTGCCTGGAGTTCTGGTAGGTACGAGCAGTACTTC; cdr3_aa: CAWSSGRYEQYF
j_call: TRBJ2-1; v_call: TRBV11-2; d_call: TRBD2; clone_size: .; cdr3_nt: TGTGCCAGCAGCTTGGGGGGGGGAGACTACAATGAGCAGTTCTTC; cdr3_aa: CASSLGGGDYNEQFF
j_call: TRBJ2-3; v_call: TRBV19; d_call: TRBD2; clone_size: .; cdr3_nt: TGTGCCAGTAGTATAGAAGGCGCGGGGGACTTCTCGACAGATACGCAGTATTTT; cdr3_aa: CASSIEGAGDFSTDTQYF
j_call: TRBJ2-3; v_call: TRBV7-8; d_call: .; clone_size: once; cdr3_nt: TGTGCCAGCACCGATGATGAGGATACGCAGTATTTT; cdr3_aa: CASTDDEDTQYF
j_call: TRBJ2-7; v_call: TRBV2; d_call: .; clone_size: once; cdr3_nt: TGTGCCAGCCGAGGTGAGGTGTACGAGCAGTACTTC; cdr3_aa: CASRGEVYEQYF
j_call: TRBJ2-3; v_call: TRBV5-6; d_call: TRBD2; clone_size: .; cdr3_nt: TGTGCCAGCAGCTTGAAGGCTAGCGGGAGACCCACAGATACGCAGTATTTT; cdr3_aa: CASSLKASGRPTDTQYF
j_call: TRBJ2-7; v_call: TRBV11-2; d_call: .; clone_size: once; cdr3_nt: TGTGCCAGCAGCTCCCTGGGGTTGAGGGGGAACCCCTACGAGCAGTACTTC; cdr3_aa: CASSSLGLRGNPYEQYF
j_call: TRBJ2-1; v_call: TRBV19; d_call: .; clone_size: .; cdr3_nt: TGTGCCAGTAGTATAGGGGGCAGGGGTTCCTACAATGAGCAGTTCTTC; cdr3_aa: CASSIGGRGSYNEQFF
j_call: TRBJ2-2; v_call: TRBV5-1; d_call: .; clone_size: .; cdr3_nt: TGCGCCAGCAGCTTGACCGCGGGGCTGAACACCGGGGAGCTGTTTTTT; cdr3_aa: CASSLTAGLNTGELFF
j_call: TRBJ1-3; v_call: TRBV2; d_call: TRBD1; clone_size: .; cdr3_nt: TGTGCCAGCAGTAAGACAGGGACTGGAAACACCATATATTTT; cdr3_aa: CASSKTGTGNTIYF
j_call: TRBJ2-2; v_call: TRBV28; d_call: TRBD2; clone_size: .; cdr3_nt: TGTGCCAGCAGTTTAGGACTAGCGGCGAACACCGGGGAGCTGTTTTTT; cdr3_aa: CASSLGLAANTGELFF
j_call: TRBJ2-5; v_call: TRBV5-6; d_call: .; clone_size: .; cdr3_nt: TGTGCCAGCGGGTTCGGGGTGAGCGGAGAGACCCAGTACTTC; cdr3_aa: CASGFGVSGETQYF
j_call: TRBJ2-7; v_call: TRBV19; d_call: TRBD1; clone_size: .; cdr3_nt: TGTGCCAGTAGTACCGGACAGGGTCCCTACGAGCAGTACTTC; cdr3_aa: CASSTGQGPYEQYF
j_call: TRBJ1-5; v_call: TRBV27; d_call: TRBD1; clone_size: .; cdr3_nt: TGTGCCAGCAGGACATTCTCGGGACAGCTTAATCAGCCCCAGCATTTT; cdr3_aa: CASRTFSGQLNQPQHF
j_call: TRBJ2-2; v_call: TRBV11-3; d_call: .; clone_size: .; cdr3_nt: TGTGCCAGCAGCTTGGAGAACACCGGGGAGCTGTTTTTT; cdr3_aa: CASSLENTGELFF
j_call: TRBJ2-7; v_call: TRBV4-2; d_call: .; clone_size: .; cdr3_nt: TGTGCCAGCAGCCAAGTCCTAAGCTCCTACGAGCAGTACTTC; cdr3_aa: CASSQVLSSYEQYF
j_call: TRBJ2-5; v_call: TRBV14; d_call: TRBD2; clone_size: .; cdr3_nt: TGTGCCAGCAGCCAAGATGGCCCGAGTAGCGGGGGACGGGAGACCCAGTACTTC; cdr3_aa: CASSQDGPSSGGRETQYF
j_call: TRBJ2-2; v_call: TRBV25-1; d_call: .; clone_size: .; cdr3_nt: TGTGCCAGCAGGTACACCGGGGAGCTGTTTTTT; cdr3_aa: CASRYTGELFF
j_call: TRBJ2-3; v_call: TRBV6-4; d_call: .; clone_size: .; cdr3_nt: TGTGCCAGCAGTGATGGACCGGATACAACGCAGTATTTT; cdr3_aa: CASSDGPDTTQYF
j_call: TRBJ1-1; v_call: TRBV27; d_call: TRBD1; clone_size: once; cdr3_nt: TGTGCCAGCAGTTTCATCGGCGGGACAGTGAACACTGAAGCTTTCTTT; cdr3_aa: CASSFIGGTVNTEAFF